Following are 27 T cell receptor beta chains from one sample sequenced in a study of CD8+ T cells in alopecia areata. Sequencing used cDNA as its template, made by extracting RNA and reverse transcribing it. Data came from immunoSEQ multiplex PCR; TCRdb stores just in-frame clones and leaves some out. The sample yields 130,000 or so clones, 60% to 65% seen once. Treatment reported: oral pan-JAK inhibitor, 5-10 mg twice daily. Sequences were derived from CD4+ T cells sorted from blood, sampled at week 4, from a patient treated with tofacitinib. Receptors originate from a human donor with alopecia areata.

The CDR3 reads CASSQAPSTDRASTDTQYF. CDR3 nucleotide sequence: TGTGCCAGCAGCCAAGCCCCGTCCACGGACAGGGCTAGCACAGATACGCAGTATTTT. This chain joins TRBV4-2 and TRBJ2-3; TRBD1 matches 8 bases. Trimming took 1 base from V and 0 from J; bases not matched to a gene: 12. CDR3 size: 19 residues. The germline V gene has CDR1 LGHNA and CDR2 YNFKEQ.

This clone appeared once. The chain has TRBV27 and TRBJ1-2; 8 nucleotides agree with TRBD1. The V segment lost 6 bases and the J segment 8 bases; nucleotides outside the gene matches: 8. Per germline, CDR1 MNHEY and CDR2 SMNVEV (reference sequence). CDR3 length: 13 residues. The CDR3 loop is CASSRQGTGGYTF. As DNA, the CDR3 is TGTGCCAGCAGCCGACAGGGGACGGGAGGCTACACCTTC.

V gene TRBV5-1 combines with J gene TRBJ2-5, with 8 bases lining up with TRBD2. With 4 bases clipped from V and 5 bases from J, the junction kept 10 bases outside the gene matches. The CDR3 covers 15 residues. Germline V gene sequence: CDR1 SGHRS, CDR2 YFSETQ. CDR3 bases: TGCGCCAGCAGCCCCGGCGGGGGGCTAGTGGAGACCCAGTACTTC. It yields the protein CASSPGGGLVETQYF.

The chain recombines TRBV29-1 with TRBJ2-3, with 9 bases aligning to TRBD1. Germline V gene sequence: CDR1 SQVTM, CDR2 ANQGSEA. The CDR3 spans 15 residues. Trimming took 4 bases from V and 4 from J; bases not matched to a gene: 9. The CDR3, as DNA: TGCAGCGTTGTACGGGACAGGGTTTACCCAGATACGCAGTATTTT. Amino acid sequence: CSVVRDRVYPDTQYF.

The chain recombines TRBV4-1 with TRBJ2-3, with unresolved D. CDR3 length equals 15 residues. Germline CDR1 reads MGHRA; CDR2 reads YSYEKL. V lost 4 bases and J lost 0, with 11 bases in between. CDR3 amino acids: CASSLGRPSTDTQYF. The CDR3 DNA is TGCGCCAGCAGCCTAGGACGGCCGAGCACAGATACGCAGTATTTT.

The chain recombines TRBV5-3 with TRBJ2-7; D is unresolved. TRBV5-3 is an open reading frame, and its role is uncertain. This CDR3 has 14 amino acids. V was cut by 1 base and J by 1 base, with 9 bases left in between. For the CDR3, the DNA is TGTGCCAGAAGCTTGCGGTGGGGATCCTACGAGCAGTACTTC. Translation: CARSLRWGSYEQYF.

This clone has a handful of counts. This chain connects TRBV5-4 to TRBJ2-1, with 10 bases lining up with TRBD2. J lost 7 bases, V lost 3 bases, and 10 bases had no gene match. The CDR3 covers 16 residues. Germline-derived CDR1 and CDR2 are SGHNT and YYREEE (reference sequence). CDR3 sequence: CASSSPLAGELNEQFF. CDR3 bases: TGTGCCAGCAGCTCCCCTCTAGCGGGAGAATTGAATGAGCAGTTCTTC.

In nucleotides, the CDR3 is TGTGCCAGCAGCGAGGGACTAGCGGGAGGGACCTACGAGCAGTACTTC. This sequence encodes CASSEGLAGGTYEQYF. The V and J genes are TRBV9 and TRBJ2-7; the match to TRBD2 covers 16 bases. Germline V gene lookup returns CDR1 SGDLS and CDR2 YYNGEE. Trimming removed 3 bases from V and 2 bases from J; junction bases left unmatched: 2. This CDR3 has 16 amino acids.

This clone was recorded once. The V gene is TRBV28, the J gene TRBJ1-5; 8 bases match TRBD1. With V trimmed by 4 bases and J by 7 bases, 9 bases remained unmatched. Germline CDR1 reads MDHEN; CDR2 reads SYDVKM. There are 15 residues in the CDR3. The CDR3 DNA reads TGTGCCAGCAGTTCCTTTCAGGGGGCTAGACAGCCCCAGCATTTT. It yields the protein CASSSFQGARQPQHF.

This clone was counted only a few times. This sequence joins TRBV27 and TRBJ2-1; perhaps TRBD1 as D (5 bases). The V and J ends lost 7 bases and 8 bases respectively, with 15 bases between them. Germline values: CDR1 MNHEY, CDR2 SMNVEV (reference sequence). The CDR3 runs to 13 residues. DNA of the CDR3: TGTGCCAGCAAGGGTGCAGGGTTCGATGAGCAGTTCTTC. Translated: CASKGAGFDEQFF.

The V gene is TRBV28, the J gene TRBJ2-5; TRBD1 matches at 7 bases. This CDR3 comprises 14 residues. The J segment lost 7 bases and the V segment lost 3 bases, leaving 8 bases of the junction unmatched. Germline V CDR1 and CDR2: MDHEN, SYDVKM. The CDR3: CASSFPDRDGTQYF. Written as DNA, the CDR3 is TGTGCCAGCAGTTTCCCCGACAGGGATGGGACCCAGTACTTC.

The rearrangement joins TRBV29-1 to TRBJ1-1; 7 nucleotides line up with TRBD1. Germline V gene data show CDR1 as SQVTM and CDR2 as ANQGSEA. The CDR3 is 15 amino acids. Trimming cost V 6 bases and J 0 bases; bases outside gene matches: 10. DNA for the CDR3: TGCAGCGTCGTCGGGGGCGGGACAGTGAACACTGAAGCTTTCTTT. This codes for CSVVGGGTVNTEAFF.

The chain uses TRBV4-3 and TRBJ1-6; D is possibly TRBD1 (6 bases). Deletions cut 2 bases from V and 6 bases from J, with 14 bases between. CDR3 length: 16 residues. Germline values: CDR1 LGHNA, CDR2 YSLEER. The CDR3 here is CASSQIKGDPNSPLHF. CDR3 in DNA: TGCGCCAGCAGCCAAATAAAGGGGGACCCTAATTCACCCCTCCACTTT.

The V gene is TRBV5-4, the J gene TRBJ2-3; 7 positions agree with TRBD1. The J segment lost 0 bases and the V segment lost 4 bases, leaving 8 bases of the junction unmatched. CDR3 length: 16 amino acids. Germline loops: CDR1 SGHNT, CDR2 YYREEE (reference sequence). The CDR3 sequence: CASSPLQGLSTDTQYF. The CDR3 DNA sequence: TGTGCCAGCAGCCCGCTACAGGGGTTGAGCACAGATACGCAGTATTTT.

V usage is TRBV9 and J usage is TRBJ2-2; D not certain. Trimming pared 4 bases from V and 6 bases from J, leaving 10 bases between. Looked up from germline, CDR1 is SGDLS and CDR2 is YYNGEE. The CDR3 contains 13 residues. The CDR3 DNA sequence: TGTGCCAGCAGCTCCCTTGTGGCCGGGGAGCTGTTTTTT. Translating gives CASSSLVAGELFF.

The chain couples TRBV2 to TRBJ2-3; 9 positions agree with TRBD2. CDR1 SNHLY and CDR2 FYNNEI come from the germline V gene. With 5 bases clipped from V and 14 bases from J, the junction kept 8 bases outside the gene matches. The CDR3 loop spans 12 amino acids. This CDR3 is CASSQQLAGWYF. DNA of the CDR3: TGTGCCAGCAGTCAGCAGCTAGCGGGGTGGTATTTT.

The V gene is TRBV27, the J gene TRBJ1-2, with D perhaps matching TRBD1 (6 bases). V was shortened by 5 bases and J by 8 bases, with 18 bases between the two germline ends. CDR1 and CDR2 (germline): MNHEY, SMNVEV (reference sequence). The CDR3 consists of 14 residues. The CDR3 sequence: CASSPRGGAWGYTF. DNA of the CDR3: TGTGCCAGCAGTCCCCGGGGGGGCGCATGGGGCTACACCTTC.

The genes are TRBV5-1 and TRBJ2-2, with TRBD1 identical over 7 bases. Per the germline V gene, CDR1 is SGHRS and CDR2 is YFSETQ. This CDR3 has 15 residues. Losses at the gene ends were 5 bases for V and 4 bases for J; bases not matched to a gene: 8. The CDR3 protein is CASSRGTAGTGELFF. CDR3 coding DNA: TGCGCCAGCAGTCGTGGGACAGCCGGCACCGGGGAGCTGTTTTTT.

The chain uses TRBV2 and TRBJ2-7; tentative D call: TRBD1 (6 bases). Between the trimmed V and J ends, which lost 6 bases and 2 bases, there was a span of 11 bases. This CDR3 region has 13 residues. From germline, CDR1 is SNHLY and CDR2 FYNNEI. CDR3 DNA: TGTGCCAGCAGGAGGGACACCGCCTACGAGCAGTACTTC. Translated: CASRRDTAYEQYF.

This clone was seen a few times. The V call is TRBV29-1, the J call TRBJ2-1, with TRBD2 matching over 8 bases. Germline CDR1 SQVTM, CDR2 ANQGSEA. V was pared by 4 bases and J by 8 bases, with 10 bases of the junction left unmatched. The CDR3 loop spans 14 amino acids. CDR3 in DNA: TGCAGCGTTGTAGTTGTGCGGGGGGTAGATGAGCAGTTCTTC. Protein: CSVVVVRGVDEQFF.

V and J are TRBV4-2 and TRBJ1-2, with 10 bases fitting TRBD1. V dropped 0 bases and J dropped 3; count of bases not matched to a gene: 4. The CDR3 loop spans 16 amino acids. CDR1 LGHNA and CDR2 YNFKEQ come from the germline V gene. CDR3 amino acids: CASSQDGTGDYYGYTF. In DNA form, the CDR3 reads TGTGCCAGCAGCCAAGACGGGACAGGGGATTACTATGGCTACACCTTC.

The sample holds one count of this clone. V is TRBV2 and J is TRBJ2-5; D remains unclear. V was pared by 1 base and J by 9 bases, with 6 bases between. The CDR3 is 11 residues long. Looked up from germline, CDR1 is SNHLY and CDR2 is FYNNEI. This CDR3 is CASSEERAQYF. The CDR3 DNA is TGTGCCAGCAGTGAAGAAAGGGCCCAGTACTTC.

The J gene is TRBJ2-5, the V gene TRBV28, with 8 nucleotides matching TRBD1. The germline gives CDR1 MDHEN, CDR2 SYDVKM. J lost 3 bases, V lost 8 bases, and 8 bases had no gene match. The length of the CDR3 is 14 residues. Here the CDR3 reads CASYPRGLEETQYF. As DNA, the CDR3 is TGTGCCAGCTACCCCAGGGGGCTGGAAGAGACCCAGTACTTC.

This CDR3 reads CASSRPDRADYTF. CDR3 sequence (DNA): TGTGCCAGCAGTCGGCCTGACAGGGCGGACTACACCTTC. This rearrangement joins TRBV6-6 to TRBJ1-2; 7 bases line up with TRBD1. CDR3 size: 13 residues. Germline loops: CDR1 MNHNY, CDR2 SVGAGI (reference sequence). The J segment lost 10 bases and the V segment lost 5 bases, leaving 10 bases of the junction unmatched.

The chain joins TRBV9 to TRBJ1-5; 10 bases map to TRBD1. The CDR3 contains 14 residues. V trimming: 2 bases; J trimming: 4 bases; junction bases outside the gene matches: 0. Germline V gives CDR1 SGDLS, CDR2 YYNGEE. CDR3 sequence (DNA): TGTGCCAGCAGCGTGGGACAGGGGAATCAGCCCCAGCATTTT. Translation: CASSVGQGNQPQHF. The variable domain in full, completed from reference TRBV9 and TRBJ1-5, reads DSGVTQTPKHLITATGQRVTLRCSPRSGDLSVYWYQQSLDQGLQFLIQYYNGEERAKGNILERFSAQQFPDLHSELNLSSLELGDSALYFCASSVGQGNQPQHFGDGTRLSIL.

This clone was detected a few times. J is TRBJ2-5 and V is TRBV20-1; unclear D gene. Trimming stripped 7 bases from V and 3 bases from J, with 9 bases between. The CDR3 is 11 residues long. Germline V CDR1 and CDR2: DFQATT, SNEGSKA (reference sequence). The CDR3 nucleotides read TGCAGTGGGTCCCCTAAAGAGACCCAGTACTTC. This encodes CSGSPKETQYF.

This clone has a handful of counts. The rearrangement links TRBV6-5 to TRBJ2-5; D might be TRBD1 (6 bases). CDR1 is MNHEY, CDR2 SVGAGI, per germline. The CDR3 contains 12 residues. The ends were cut back, 5 bases at V and 5 bases at J, with 9 bases in the middle. The DNA of the CDR3 is TGTGCCAGCAGTCGGGACACGGAGACCCAGTACTTC. It specifies CASSRDTETQYF.